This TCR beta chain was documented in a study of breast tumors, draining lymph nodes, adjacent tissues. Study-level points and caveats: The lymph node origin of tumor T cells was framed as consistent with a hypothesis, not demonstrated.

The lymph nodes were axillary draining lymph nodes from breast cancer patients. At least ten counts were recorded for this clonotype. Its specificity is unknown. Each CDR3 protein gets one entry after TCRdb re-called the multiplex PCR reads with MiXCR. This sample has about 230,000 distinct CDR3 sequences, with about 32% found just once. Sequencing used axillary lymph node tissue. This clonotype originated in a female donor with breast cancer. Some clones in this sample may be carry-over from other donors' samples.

The CDR3 coding sequence is TGTGCCAGCAGCTTACGACAGGGTCTGGCCCAGTACTTC. This encodes CASSLRQGLAQYF. This chain connects TRBV7-8 to TRBJ2-5; 7 bases align to TRBD1. The V gene's germline CDR1 is SGHVS and CDR2 FQNEAQ. The CDR3 totals 13 residues. J gave up 9 bases and V 2 bases, and 6 bases lay outside the gene matches.